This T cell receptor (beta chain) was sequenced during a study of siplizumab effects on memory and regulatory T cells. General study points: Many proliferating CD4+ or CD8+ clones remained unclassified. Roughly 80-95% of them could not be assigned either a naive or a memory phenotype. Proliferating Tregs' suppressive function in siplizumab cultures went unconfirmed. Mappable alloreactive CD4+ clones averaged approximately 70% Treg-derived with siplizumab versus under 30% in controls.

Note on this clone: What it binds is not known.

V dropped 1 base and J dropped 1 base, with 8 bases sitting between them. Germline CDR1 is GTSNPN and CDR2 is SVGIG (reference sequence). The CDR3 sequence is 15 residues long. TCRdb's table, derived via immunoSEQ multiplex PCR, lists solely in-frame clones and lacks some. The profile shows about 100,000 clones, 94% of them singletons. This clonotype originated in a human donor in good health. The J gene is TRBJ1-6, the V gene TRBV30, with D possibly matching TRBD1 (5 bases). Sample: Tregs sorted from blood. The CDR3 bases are TGTGCCTGGAGTGCAGGGAATTCCTATAATTCACCCCTCCACTTT. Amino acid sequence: CAWSAGNSYNSPLHF.